The T cell receptor beta chain described here comes from a study of cytotoxic CD8 clonotypes in ibrutinib-treated CLL. Study-wide context: Mean values per sample were 250,000 to 300,000 productive templates and 94,082 productive rearrangements. Findings and limits, study-wide: In sustained-remission versus progressing patients, sampling times differed. The public clonotypes identified were infrequent and showed contraction or stability on treatment.

This clone has just a few counts. Its antigen is unknown. V dropped 5 bases and J dropped 5 bases, with 14 bases sitting between them. CDR1 is SGHDT, CDR2 YYEEEE, per germline. The length of the CDR3 is 15 residues. Library input was around 2 micrograms of DNA from cryopreserved PBMCs. TCRdb keeps only in-frame clones here, not all; method: immunoSEQ multiplex PCR. The data hold fewer than 400,000 clones, with under 70% observed a single time. This rearrangement joins TRBV5-6 to TRBJ1-6; possibly TRBD1 for D (6 bases). The sample consisted of PBMCs, taken after 36 months of ibrutinib treatment. The receptor's source is a human donor with chronic lymphocytic leukemia. The CDR3 region has the DNA TGTGCCAGCAGACCCGGACAGAATCATAATTCACCCCTCCACTTT. It yields the protein CASRPGQNHNSPLHF.